Each of the 30 T cell receptor beta chains below was sequenced from the same sample in a study of T-cell reconstitution after alpha-beta-depleted transplantation in children (dated by TCRdb to about 2016). The receptor library was made with PCR. For sequencing, an Illumina HiSeq 2500 was employed. To normalize quantification of the TCRbeta repertoire, the TCR libraries were built with molecular barcoding that relied on unique molecular identifiers. TCRdb reprocessing: public reads trimmed at Q25 with fastp, clones called with MiXCR, in-frame beta chains kept. Each entry is one CDR3 protein sequence, shown with its most common DNA and genes. This sample is represented by about 110,000 distinct CDR3 sequences; roughly 6.1% of them were singletons. Of the sample, roughly 24% falls within the top ten clones. In light of the paper, this sample's treatment or condition label describes: allogeneic hematopoietic cell transplantation with graft depleted of TCRalphabeta T cells and CD19 B cells.

The input for sequencing was PBMCs, mostly from graft donor cells, taken 360 days after TCRalphabeta/CD19-depleted stem cell transplant. Every receptor here comes from a male patient aged 2 to 9 who had a stem cell transplant for acute lymphoblastic leukemia, so the T cells may come from the graft donor.

This clonotype came up a few times. This chain links TRBV7-8 with TRBJ2-6; unclear D gene. Germline CDR1 reads SGHVS; CDR2 reads FQNEAQ. The CDR3 has 12 amino acids. V was trimmed by 5 bases and J by 7 bases, leaving 6 bases between them. The CDR3 coding sequence is TGTGCCAGCAGCCTACGCGCCAACGTCCTGACTTTC. Amino acids: CASSLRANVLTF.

This clonotype was seen more than once but under ten times. The CDR3 bases are TGTGCCAGCAGTGAGTTTTCACTAGCCGATGAGCAGTTCTTC. Translating gives CASSEFSLADEQFF. This rearrangement joins TRBV6-2 or TRBV6-3 to TRBJ2-1; the D gene is possibly TRBD2 (6 bases). The germline V and J ends were trimmed by 5 bases and 8 bases, with 16 bases remaining between them. The CDR3 consists of 14 residues. The germline CDR1 and CDR2 sequences are MNHEY and SVGEGT.

In regard to this clonotype: Since a much larger clone is just one base distant, this may be a read error. This chain connects TRBV20-1 to TRBJ2-2; the D call may be TRBD1 or TRBD2 (5 bases each). V lost 7 bases to trimming and J lost 5 bases, with 14 bases between them. The CDR3 has 13 residues. Germline CDR1 reads DFQATT; CDR2 reads SNEGSKA (reference sequence). The CDR3 spells CSGLEGLTGELFF. Here the CDR3 DNA reads TGCAGTGGACTCGAGGGGTTGACCGGGGAGCTGTTTTTT.

This clonotype was picked up many times. The V gene is TRBV20-1, the J gene TRBJ2-2; D remains ambiguous. Germline V lookup: CDR1 DFQATT, CDR2 SNEGSKA (reference sequence). The ends were cut back, 0 bases at V and 4 bases at J, with 9 bases in the middle. The CDR3 runs 14 residues. CDR3 nucleotide sequence: TGCAGTGCTAGAGATCTAAAGACCACCGGGGAGCTGTTTTTT. It specifies CSARDLKTTGELFF.

This clonotype came up many times. This chain's CDR3 is CASSRGNEQYF. In nucleotides, the CDR3 is TGCGCCAGCAGCAGGGGGAACGAGCAGTACTTC. V and J are TRBV5-1 and TRBJ2-7, with D possibly TRBD1 on 6 matching bases. Germline V CDR1 and CDR2: SGHRS, YFSETQ. Trimming pared 4 bases from V and 5 bases from J, leaving 7 bases between. The CDR3 runs 11 residues.

At least ten counts were recorded for this clonotype. The CDR3 spells CASSLNGFREQYF. In nucleotides, the CDR3 is TGCGCCAGCAGCTTAAATGGGTTCCGCGAGCAGTACTTC. The chain recombines TRBV5-1 with TRBJ2-7; D uncertain. The CDR3 covers 13 residues. V was clipped by 2 bases and J by 6 bases, with 12 bases between them. Germline V lookup: CDR1 SGHRS, CDR2 YFSETQ.

The gene calls are TRBV4-3 and TRBJ2-7; TRBD1 aligns across 10 bases. The CDR3 runs to 15 residues. The germline gives CDR1 LGHNA, CDR2 YSLEER. V was clipped by 3 bases and J by 4 bases; unmatched bases: 6. The DNA for the CDR3 is TGCGCCAGCAGCCAGGGGGACAGGGGATTATACGAGCAGTACTTC. This translates into CASSQGDRGLYEQYF.

This clonotype came up many times. This rearrangement joins TRBV7-9 to TRBJ1-1; 9 bases match TRBD1. Germline CDR1 reads SEHNR; CDR2 reads FQNEAQ (reference sequence). The length of the CDR3 is 15 residues. The trim removed 3 bases at V and 6 bases at J, leaving 8 bases unmatched. In DNA, the CDR3 is TGTGCCAGCAGCTTTAAGGGACAGGGAGAAGCTGAAGCTTTCTTT. Protein product: CASSFKGQGEAEAFF.

There are a few counts of this clonotype. V is TRBV12-3 or TRBV12-4 and J is TRBJ2-7; a possible D gene is TRBD2 (6 bases). With 3 bases removed from V and 2 bases from J, the gap between germline ends came to 11 bases. The CDR3 is made up of 14 amino acids. CDR3 sequence reads: CASSFGGITYEQYF. The CDR3 DNA reads as TGTGCCAGCAGTTTTGGCGGGATTACCTACGAGCAGTACTTC.

This clonotype has at least ten counts. This chain connects TRBV5-6 to TRBJ2-3; 10 bases match TRBD2. The CDR3 is 18 amino acids. V dropped 0 bases and J dropped 3; count of bases not matched to a gene: 10. Germline V gene sequence: CDR1 SGHDT, CDR2 YYEEEE. Written as DNA, the CDR3 is TGTGCCAGCAGCTTGGTGCGAGCGGGAGGGCCGAGGACAGATACGCAGTATTTT. It encodes CASSLVRAGGPRTDTQYF.

This clonotype was detected ten times or more. The chain links TRBV5-6 to TRBJ2-3; no reliable D call. CDR3 length: 13 amino acids. V was pared by 4 bases and J by 0 bases, with 6 bases between. Germline V lookup: CDR1 SGHDT, CDR2 YYEEEE. CDR3 protein: CASSATSTDTQYF. The CDR3 DNA follows: TGTGCCAGCAGCGCCACTAGCACAGATACGCAGTATTTT.

The genes are TRBV7-9 and TRBJ1-1; no firm D call. Germline CDR1 is SEHNR and CDR2 is FQNEAQ (reference sequence). The CDR3 length is 13 residues. The V end was cut by 1 base, the J end by 10 bases, with 13 bases between. The CDR3 loop is CASSLVQARGAFF. DNA for the CDR3: TGTGCCAGCAGCTTAGTTCAGGCCCGGGGAGCTTTCTTT.

This clonotype was picked up a small number of times. The genes are TRBV7-6 and TRBJ2-7, with a possible D match to TRBD1 (6 bases). V shed 5 bases and J shed 2 bases, with 13 bases lying between them. The V gene's germline CDR1 is SGHVS and CDR2 FNYEAQ. The CDR3 sequence is 14 residues long. CDR3 in amino acids: CASSQQGNAYEQYF. CDR3 bases: TGTGCCAGCAGCCAACAGGGTAACGCCTACGAGCAGTACTTC.

This clonotype was found a few times. The chain couples TRBV7-9 to TRBJ2-7; D is ambiguous. This CDR3 has 13 amino acids. The germline V and J ends were trimmed by 5 bases and 4 bases, with 12 bases remaining between them. CDR1 and CDR2 (germline): SEHNR, FQNEAQ (reference sequence). The CDR3 sequence is CASSPPRAYEQYF. CDR3 nucleotide sequence: TGTGCCAGCAGCCCCCCCCGGGCGTACGAGCAGTACTTC.

The V gene is TRBV28, the J gene TRBJ2-7; D perhaps matches TRBD1 (5 bases). The germline V gene encodes CDR1 MDHEN and CDR2 SYDVKM. The length of the CDR3 is 15 residues. Trimming shortened V by 3 bases and J by 6 bases, and 18 bases separated the two germline ends. CDR3 nucleotides: TGTGCCAGCAGTTTGGCATGGGGCAGGATTTTCGAGCAGTACTTC. Its translation is CASSLAWGRIFEQYF.

This clonotype was seen a few times. The rearrangement joins TRBV28 to TRBJ2-5; D is ambiguous. The V end lost 3 bases, the J end lost 5 bases, and 10 bases lay between the germline ends. From germline, CDR1 is MDHEN and CDR2 SYDVKM. There are 13 residues in the CDR3. The CDR3 DNA is TGTGCCAGCAGTTTTGTGGGGTTCGAGACCCAGTACTTC. It encodes CASSFVGFETQYF.

This clonotype was seen a handful of times. CDR3 amino acids: CASSPGGLSYNEQFF. As DNA, the CDR3 is TGTGCCAGCAGCCCCGGAGGCCTCTCCTACAATGAGCAGTTCTTC. The chain carries TRBV7-9 and TRBJ2-1; a possible D gene is TRBD2 (5 bases). CDR1 and CDR2 (germline): SEHNR, FQNEAQ (reference sequence). The CDR3 length is 15 residues. V was shortened by 5 bases and J by 0 bases, with 11 bases between the two germline ends.

Many counts were recorded for this clonotype. V usage is TRBV12-3 or TRBV12-4 and J usage is TRBJ2-1; the D gene could be TRBD1 or TRBD2 (6 bases each). Trimming pared 4 bases from V and 3 bases from J, leaving 13 bases between. The CDR3 runs 15 residues. The CDR3 region is CASSWPGEDYNEQFF. CDR3 in DNA: TGTGCCAGCAGTTGGCCAGGGGAGGACTACAATGAGCAGTTCTTC.

The chain is built from TRBV7-8 and TRBJ2-1; D is uncertain. The CDR3 runs to 12 residues. Per the germline V gene, CDR1 is SGHVS and CDR2 is FQNEAQ. Trimming stripped 2 bases from V and 8 bases from J, with 7 bases between. The CDR3 loop reads CASSLTPDEQFF. CDR3 nucleotides: TGTGCCAGCAGCTTAACCCCCGATGAGCAGTTCTTC.

This clonotype showed up many times. This chain uses TRBV20-1 with TRBJ2-1, with D unresolved. Trimming removed 3 bases at V and 5 bases at J, with 5 bases between. From germline, CDR1 is DFQATT and CDR2 SNEGSKA (reference sequence). This CDR3 spans 11 amino acids. CDR3 residues: CSASYNNEQFF. CDR3 DNA: TGCAGTGCTAGCTACAACAATGAGCAGTTCTTC.

In its sample, this clonotype was seen many times. The V gene is TRBV10-3, the J gene TRBJ2-2, with D hard to call. Germline CDR1 reads ENHRY; CDR2 reads SYGVKD. The CDR3 runs to 15 residues. Trimming shortened V by 4 bases and J by 2 bases, and 11 bases separated the two germline ends. CDR3 loop: CAISVSSKNTGELFF. The CDR3 coding sequence is TGTGCCATCAGTGTTTCCTCCAAAAACACCGGGGAGCTGTTTTTT.

This clonotype was seen repeatedly, ten times or more. The CDR3 loop is CSARVQYQETQYF. CDR3 DNA: TGCAGTGCTAGGGTCCAATACCAAGAGACCCAGTACTTC. J is TRBJ2-5 and V is TRBV20-1; D unclear. The germline V and J ends were trimmed by 3 bases and 0 bases, with 8 bases remaining between them. CDR1 and CDR2 (germline): DFQATT, SNEGSKA (reference sequence). The CDR3 sequence is 13 residues long.

This clonotype appeared many times. The CDR3 loop reads CASSASEDREAGNEQFF. The CDR3 nucleotides read TGTGCCAGCAGCGCCTCCGAGGACAGGGAGGCTGGGAATGAGCAGTTCTTC. The chain uses TRBV7-9 and TRBJ2-1; 8 nucleotides align to TRBD1. CDR3 length: 17 residues. V lost 5 bases and J lost 7; bases outside the gene matches: 16. Germline lookup yields CDR1 SEHNR and CDR2 FQNEAQ (reference sequence).

This clonotype has only a few counts. The chain joins TRBV10-3 to TRBJ2-1; 14 bases are shared with TRBD2. The germline CDR1 and CDR2 sequences are ENHRY and SYGVKD. The CDR3 loop spans 16 amino acids. Germline trimming cut 3 bases from V and 6 bases from J; bases unmatched to any gene: 4. CDR3 nucleotides: TGTGCCATCAGTGACCCGACTAGCGGGGGGGCCAATGAGCAGTTCTTC. Translated, it gives CAISDPTSGGANEQFF.

This clonotype was detected ten times or more. CDR3 in DNA: TGTGCCAGCAGTTTCAGGGAGGTTAACTTAAGGGGCGGCCGCACAGATACGCAGTATTTT. Residues: CASSFREVNLRGGRTDTQYF. This chain joins TRBV6-2 or TRBV6-3 and TRBJ2-3; weak D call: TRBD2 (6 bases). Trimming left V 4 bases short and J 1 base short, with 27 bases between. Germline V CDR1 and CDR2: MNHEY, SVGEGT. The CDR3 contains 20 residues.

This clonotype came up once. The genes are TRBV7-7 and TRBJ2-1; a weak D match, TRBD1 (6 bases). The CDR3 covers 15 residues. V gave up 1 base and J gave up 8 bases, with 15 bases separating them. Germline CDR1 SSHAT, CDR2 FNYEAQ (reference sequence). The chain's CDR3 is CASSLGPGAIHEQFF. The CDR3 coding sequence is TGTGCCAGCAGCTTAGGTCCAGGGGCTATCCATGAGCAGTTCTTC.

This clonotype was detected a few times. The chain employs TRBV7-8 and TRBJ2-2; TRBD2 aligns across 9 bases. This CDR3 comprises 16 residues. Trimming took 3 bases from V and 3 from J; bases not matched to a gene: 5. Germline CDR1 is SGHVS and CDR2 is FQNEAQ. In DNA form, the CDR3 reads TGTGCCAGCAGCTTCAAAAAGCGGGGGGACACCGGGGAGCTGTTTTTT. Amino acids: CASSFKKRGDTGELFF.

A single count supports this clonotype. The chain carries TRBV4-3 and TRBJ2-1, with D unclear. Trimming removed 1 base at V and 5 bases at J, with 6 bases between. The CDR3 loop spans 13 amino acids. Looked up from germline, CDR1 is LGHNA and CDR2 is YSLEER. CDR3: CASSQVLNNEQFF. The CDR3 DNA is TGCGCCAGCAGCCAAGTCTTAAACAATGAGCAGTTCTTC.

This clonotype has a handful of counts. The rearrangement uses TRBV4-3 and TRBJ1-1; D not resolved. Germline assignment: CDR1 LGHNA and CDR2 YSLEER. V lost 3 bases and J lost 1, with 9 bases in between. CDR3 length: 14 amino acids. CDR3 sequence (DNA): TGCGCCAGCAGCCATGTTGCTTCGAACACTGAAGCTTTCTTT. Protein sequence: CASSHVASNTEAFF.

The V gene is TRBV28, the J gene TRBJ2-7; 11 bases are a match to TRBD2. The CDR3 is 16 residues long. The germline CDR1 and CDR2 sequences are MDHEN and SYDVKM. V gave up 5 bases and J gave up 7 bases; unmatched junction bases: 13. The CDR3 coding sequence is TGTGCCAGCAGTCCCGGGACTAGCGGCCCCCTCGAGGAGCAGTACTTC. It specifies CASSPGTSGPLEEQYF.